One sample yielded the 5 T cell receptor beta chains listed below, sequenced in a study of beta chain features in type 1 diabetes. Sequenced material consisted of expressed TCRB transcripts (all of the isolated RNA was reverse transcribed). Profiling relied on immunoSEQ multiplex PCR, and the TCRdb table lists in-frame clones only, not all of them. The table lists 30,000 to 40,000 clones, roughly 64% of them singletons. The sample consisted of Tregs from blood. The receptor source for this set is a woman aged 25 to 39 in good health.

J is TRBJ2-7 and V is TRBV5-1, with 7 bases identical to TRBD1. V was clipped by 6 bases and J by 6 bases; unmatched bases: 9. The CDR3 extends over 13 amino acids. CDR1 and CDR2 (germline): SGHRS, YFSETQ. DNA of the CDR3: TGCGCCAGCACCCCGGACAGGTCGTTCGAGCAGTACTTC. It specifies CASTPDRSFEQYF.

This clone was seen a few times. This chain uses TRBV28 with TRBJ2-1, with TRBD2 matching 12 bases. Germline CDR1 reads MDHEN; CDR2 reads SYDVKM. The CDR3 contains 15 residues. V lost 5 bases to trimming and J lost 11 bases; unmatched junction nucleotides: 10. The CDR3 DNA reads TGTGCCAGCAGTGCAACCGGGACTAGCGGGCGCAAGCAGTTCTTC. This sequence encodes CASSATGTSGRKQFF.

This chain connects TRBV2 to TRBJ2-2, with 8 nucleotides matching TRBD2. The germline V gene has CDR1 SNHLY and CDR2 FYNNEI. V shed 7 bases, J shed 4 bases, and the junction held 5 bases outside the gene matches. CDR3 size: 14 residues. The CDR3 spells CASKRLASTGELFF. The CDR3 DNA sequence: TGTGCCAGCAAGAGACTAGCGAGCACCGGGGAGCTGTTTTTT.

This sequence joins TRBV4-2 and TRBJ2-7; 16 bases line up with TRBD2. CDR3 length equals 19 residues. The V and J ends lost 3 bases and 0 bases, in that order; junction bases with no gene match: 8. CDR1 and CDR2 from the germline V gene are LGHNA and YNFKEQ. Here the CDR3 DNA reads TGTGCCAGCAGCCAGAGGGGACTAGCGGGAGGGCGGGTCTCCTACGAGCAGTACTTC. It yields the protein CASSQRGLAGGRVSYEQYF.

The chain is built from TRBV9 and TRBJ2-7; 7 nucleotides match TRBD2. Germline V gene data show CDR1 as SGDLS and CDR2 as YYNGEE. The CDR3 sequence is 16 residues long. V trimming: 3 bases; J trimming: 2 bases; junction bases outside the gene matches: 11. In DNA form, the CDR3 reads TGTGCCAGCAGCGCAGGTCTGCGGGAGTCAACCTACGAGCAGTACTTC. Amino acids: CASSAGLRESTYEQYF. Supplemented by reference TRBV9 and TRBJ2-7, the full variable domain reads DSGVTQTPKHLITATGQRVTLRCSPRSGDLSVYWYQQSLDQGLQFLIQYYNGEERAKGNILERFSAQQFPDLHSELNLSSLELGDSALYFCASSAGLRESTYEQYFGPGTRLTVT.